This T cell receptor (beta chain) was obtained from a study of human T cells and chemical hapten exposure. Across the whole study: Application of 0.01% DPC to the upper back was done by patch test, with a reading at 6 days. Predominantly women, the patients had alopecia areata, totalis or universalis. Whole-study results and caveats: Counts of expanded TCRs at PT1 were positively correlated with patch test score. Controls formed significantly fewer large CDR3 similarity clusters than expanded TCRs did.

Time point here: pre-sensitization, week 0. Regarding treatment: therapeutic diphenylcyclopropenone sensitization with weekly scalp DPC. Trimming cost V 4 bases and J 3 bases, with 10 bases left between them. This CDR3 is built from 13 residues. TCRdb recomputed calls from the RACE reads with MiXCR, one row per CDR3 protein. The sample lists tens of thousands of distinct CDR3 sequences; roughly 9.8% were seen once. Remarks on this clonotype: Its antigen remains unidentified.

The sequence was obtained from a man between 35 and 55 years old with alopecia areata. Some clones in this sample may be carry-over from other donors' samples. The chain joins TRBV12-3 or TRBV12-4 to TRBJ2-7; D unresolved. Material: whole blood, obtained in connection with sensitization to the hapten diphenylcyclopropenone (DPC). CDR3 nucleotides: TGTGCCAGCAGTTCGGACCCGGTCTACGAGCAGTACTTC. This gives the protein CASSSDPVYEQYF.